The 12 T cell receptor beta chains in this list originate from one sample, sequenced in a study of blood T cell repertoires in COVID-19. Here immunoSEQ multiplex PCR was the method, and the copy in TCRdb shows in-frame clones only, minus some. The sample records 350,000 to 400,000 clones, roughly nine tenths being singletons. What was sequenced was PBMCs or T cells enriched from blood (not recorded which). Receptor source: a woman aged 25 to 39 who had recovered from COVID-19.

The genes are TRBV30 and TRBJ2-5; D is undetermined. The CDR3 is 11 amino acids. Germline V CDR1 and CDR2: GTSNPN, SVGIG (reference sequence). V gave up 2 bases and J gave up 5 bases, with 6 bases separating them. CDR3: CAWSNGETQYF. The DNA of the CDR3 is TGTGCCTGGAGTAACGGGGAGACCCAGTACTTC.

The chain employs TRBV27 and TRBJ2-5, with TRBD1 matching 8 bases. The CDR3 covers 15 residues. The ends lost 6 bases at V and 4 bases at J; junction bases unmatched: 10. The germline V gene has CDR1 MNHEY and CDR2 SMNVEV (reference sequence). The CDR3 DNA reads as TGTGCCAGCAGGACAGCAGGGGGCAGCCTAGAGACCCAGTACTTC. It specifies CASRTAGGSLETQYF.

The chain's CDR3 is CASMRSGRDQPQHF. For the CDR3, the DNA is TGTGCCAGTATGAGGTCAGGGAGGGATCAGCCCCAGCATTTT. The V call is TRBV19, the J call TRBJ1-5, with D maybe TRBD1 (5 bases). Germline values: CDR1 LNHDA, CDR2 SQIVND (reference sequence). This CDR3 region has 14 residues. V shed 7 bases and J shed 5 bases, with 15 bases lying between them.

The chain recombines TRBV30 with TRBJ1-1, with no clear D. Trimming took off 3 bases at V and 1 base at J, with 9 bases between the two ends. This CDR3 comprises 13 residues. In germline, CDR1 is GTSNPN, CDR2 SVGIG (reference sequence). CDR3 loop: CAWSPRWNTEAFF. The DNA of the CDR3 is TGTGCCTGGAGCCCCAGGTGGAACACTGAAGCTTTCTTT.

This clone appeared a few times. The DNA of the CDR3 is TGTGCCAGTCGGGGGACAGACCGACCCGAAGCTTTCTTT. Translation gives CASRGTDRPEAFF. The J gene is TRBJ1-1, the V gene TRBV19; 7 nucleotides align to TRBD1. The CDR3 runs 13 residues. Germline values: CDR1 LNHDA, CDR2 SQIVND (reference sequence). Trimming cost V 8 bases and J 8 bases; bases outside gene matches: 11.

The chain employs TRBV4-1 and TRBJ2-7, with D perhaps matching TRBD2 (6 bases). CDR3 length: 16 amino acids. The germline V and J ends were trimmed by 0 bases and 0 bases, with 12 bases remaining between them. Germline V gives CDR1 MGHRA, CDR2 YSYEKL. CDR3 protein: CASSQEPGVSSYEQYF. CDR3 in DNA: TGCGCCAGCAGCCAAGAACCGGGGGTTAGCTCCTACGAGCAGTACTTC.

The chain is built from TRBV2 and TRBJ1-4; weak D call: TRBD1 (6 bases). The V end lost 6 bases, the J end lost 17 bases, and 19 bases lay between the germline ends. Germline V gene sequence: CDR1 SNHLY, CDR2 FYNNEI. The CDR3 covers 12 residues. CDR3 coding DNA: TGTGCCAGCAGCCGGGACAACCAAGTAGGTTTTTTT. It is translated as CASSRDNQVGFF.

The chain carries TRBV7-9 and TRBJ2-4, with 14 bases that match TRBD2. The CDR3 is made up of 15 amino acids. The V and J ends lost 5 bases and 6 bases, in that order; junction bases with no gene match: 3. Germline V lookup: CDR1 SEHNR, CDR2 FQNEAQ (reference sequence). CDR3 sequence reads: CASSPGTSGGNIQYF. In DNA form, the CDR3 reads TGTGCCAGCAGCCCGGGGACTAGCGGGGGAAACATTCAGTACTTC.

The gene calls are TRBV2 and TRBJ1-1, with 9 bases fitting TRBD1. The CDR3 totals 12 residues. Looked up from germline, CDR1 is SNHLY and CDR2 is FYNNEI. V was pared by 6 bases and J by 10 bases, with 6 bases of the junction left unmatched. The CDR3: CASRGQGMGAFF. The CDR3 DNA reads TGTGCCAGCAGAGGACAGGGGATGGGAGCTTTCTTT.

This rearrangement joins TRBV19 to TRBJ2-1; 7 bases match TRBD1. In germline, CDR1 is LNHDA, CDR2 SQIVND (reference sequence). This CDR3 has 18 amino acids. The V gene end was trimmed by 1 base and the J gene end by 2 bases; junction bases not matched to a gene: 11. In DNA, the CDR3 is TGTGCCAGTAGTATAGTCCCTCCCGACAGGGCACCCTACAATGAGCAGTTCTTC. Translation: CASSIVPPDRAPYNEQFF.

The chain uses TRBV3-1 (or the pseudogene TRBV3-2) and TRBJ2-3; the match to TRBD2 covers 14 bases. Germline CDR1 and CDR2: LGHDT and YNNKEL (reference sequence). The CDR3 has 17 amino acids. J was trimmed by 4 bases and V by 1 base; bases with no gene match: 4. CDR3 sequence reads: CASSQGTSGGSSDTQYF. The CDR3 DNA reads TGTGCCAGCAGCCAAGGGACTAGCGGGGGGTCCTCAGATACGCAGTATTTT.

This chain joins TRBV19 and TRBJ2-1; TRBD2 matches at 7 bases. The CDR3 spans 13 residues. J lost 6 bases, V lost 3 bases, and 2 bases had no gene match. CDR1 and CDR2 from the germline V gene are LNHDA and SQIVND (reference sequence). The CDR3 sequence: CASSILAVNEQFF. The CDR3 nucleotides are TGTGCCAGTAGTATTCTAGCGGTCAATGAGCAGTTCTTC.